The 2 T cell receptor beta chains listed next were all sequenced from one sample in a study of tumor-infiltrating lymphocytes in localized non-small cell lung cancer. TCRdb's table, derived via immunoSEQ multiplex PCR, lists solely in-frame clones and lacks some. This sample has thousands of clones; about 46% occur once, and the top ten carry roughly a fifth. The source material was uninvolved lung tissue not adjacent to the tumor. The receptors were sampled from a human donor with non-small cell lung cancer.

This clone was observed a handful of times. The chain has TRBV4-1 and TRBJ1-3; D is undetermined. Per germline, CDR1 MGHRA and CDR2 YSYEKL. Between the trimmed V and J ends, which lost 4 bases and 2 bases, there was a span of 12 bases. The CDR3 contains 15 residues. The CDR3 protein is CASSPGDWAGNTIYF. The CDR3 DNA reads TGCGCCAGCAGCCCCGGCGATTGGGCTGGAAACACCATATATTTT.

The rearrangement links TRBV28 to TRBJ1-2, with D perhaps TRBD1 (6 bases). Per the germline V gene, CDR1 is MDHEN and CDR2 is SYDVKM. Between the trimmed V and J ends, which lost 6 bases and 8 bases, there was a span of 16 bases. CDR3 length: 13 amino acids. The CDR3 sequence is CASSSQTGPGYTF. The CDR3 DNA reads TGTGCCAGCAGCTCACAGACAGGCCCCGGCTACACCTTC.